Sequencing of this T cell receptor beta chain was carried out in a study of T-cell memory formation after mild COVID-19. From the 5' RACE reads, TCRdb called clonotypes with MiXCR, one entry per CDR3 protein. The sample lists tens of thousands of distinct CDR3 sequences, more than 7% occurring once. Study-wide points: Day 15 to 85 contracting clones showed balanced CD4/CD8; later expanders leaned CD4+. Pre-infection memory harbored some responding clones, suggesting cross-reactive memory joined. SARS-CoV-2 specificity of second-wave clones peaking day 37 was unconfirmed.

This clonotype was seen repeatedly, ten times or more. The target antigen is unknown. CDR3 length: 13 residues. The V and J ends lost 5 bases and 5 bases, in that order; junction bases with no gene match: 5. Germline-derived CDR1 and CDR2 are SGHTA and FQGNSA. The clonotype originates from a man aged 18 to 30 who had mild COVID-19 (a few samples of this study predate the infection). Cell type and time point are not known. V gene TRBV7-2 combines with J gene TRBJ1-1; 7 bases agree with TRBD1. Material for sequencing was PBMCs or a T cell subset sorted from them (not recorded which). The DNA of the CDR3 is TGTGCCAGCAGCGGCCCAGGGGGTACTGAAGCTTTCTTT. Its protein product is CASSGPGGTEAFF.